This T cell receptor (beta chain) was observed in a study of T cell clonotyping in hematopoietic cell transplantation (dated by TCRdb to the early 2020s). As for the study more broadly: In the study, over a hundred blood samples were gathered from roughly 35 consecutive transplant recipients and their related donors. Recruitment of patients ran from September 2015 to January 2017, and follow-up continued until late 2020 or until death. Beyond this particular receptor, the publication reports: The sample size was limited, and because cells were not sorted, the contributions of CD4 and CD8 repertoires could not be separated. Overlap with donor repertoires was found for only a small fraction of recipient repertoires, with over 95% found to appear de novo at the given depth. Recipient TCR diversity fell after transplant, with pathologically expanded clonotypes rising progressively from day 30 to day 180. Inverse Simpson Index values from donors and from recipients before transplant predicted broader TCR repertoire diversity after transplant.

Of note for this clone: Its recognized antigen is unknown. Base qualities are not provided; no much larger clone lies one nucleotide away.

This specimen's time point label, interpreted: 100 days after allo-HCT. Recipient blood was collected about 28 days before transplant and at days 30, 100 and 180 after transplant. Using Nuclei Lysis Solution, genomic DNA was extracted from unfractionated peripheral blood mononuclear cells that were either fresh or cryopreserved. TCR beta CDR3 regions were amplified from genomic DNA with the immunoSEQ assay, a bias-controlled multiplex PCR using V- and J-specific primers. In a second PCR step, a proprietary barcode and Illumina adapter sequences were attached to the CDR3 amplicons. An Illumina MiSeq instrument was used for sequencing of the CDR3 libraries. The paper's processing steps were these. Export and quality control were performed with immunoSEQ Analyzer 3.0, and downstream analyses were performed with R Bioconductor and Immunarch. Only productive rearrangements in the normalized downsampled data set were used to calculate repertoire metrics. Pathologically expanded clonotypes were defined as those larger than 5 templates in the normalized cohort. The Inverse Simpson Index served as the measure of repertoire diversity. To capture all clonotypes, CMV-specificity analyses were performed on the non-normalized data set. In TCRdb, the immuneACCESS table is reduced to in-frame sequences with V and J assigned. These tables do not hold every clone; where another copy was compared, an unresolved V gene accounts for under half, and the others remain unexplained. V, J and clone size were drawn from that table, and D and trimming were deduced from the DNA. Within this sample are roughly 4,900 clones, with 77% of them counted one time only. The ten largest clones represent roughly 30% of the sample.

Based on the germline V gene, the CDR1 and CDR2 sequences are MDHEN and SYDVKM. The germline ends are 10 bases apart after V is trimmed by 3 bases and J by 8 bases. From the cysteine up to the phenylalanine, the CDR3 has a length of 12 residues. Solely the CDR3 DNA is kept, with 36 bases framed from the first base. This receptor chain uses TRBV28 and TRBJ1-2; no D gene can be assigned with confidence. Material: peripheral blood mononuclear cells, obtained 100 days after allogeneic stem cell transplant. The source is a female patient between 50 and 59 years old who had an allogeneic stem cell transplant from an unrelated donor, so the T cells may come from the graft donor. Some clones in this sample may be carry-over from other donors' samples. The base sequence is TGTGCCAGCAGTTTTAATAGGTGGGGCTACACCTTC. This encodes CASSFNRWGYTF.